This TCR beta chain was captured in a study of T cells in Graves' hyperthyroidism and ophthalmopathy. Study-wide background: Before treatment of any kind, peripheral blood was taken at initial diagnosis.

Study-wide findings and caveats: The majority of expanded thyroid clonotypes above 0.001 also appeared in blood. In validation, the model predicted ophthalmopathy. These predictions came a median around 5.9 months before onset.

Each 10 ml fresh peripheral blood draw supplied the PBMCs. Amplification targeted TCR beta CDR3 regions from RNA transcripts. The HTBI primer set drove a first-round RT-PCR of the TCR CDR3. From the multiplex PCR reads, TCRdb called clonotypes with MiXCR, one entry per CDR3 protein. The data show 550,000 to 650,000 distinct CDR3 sequences, approximately 15% seen once. This clonotype has at least ten counts. Its antigen is still unknown. The CDR3 sequence is 14 residues long. Germline V gives CDR1 SQVTM, CDR2 ANQGSEA. V was clipped by 4 bases and J by 0 bases, with 12 bases between them. The chain employs TRBV29-1 and TRBJ1-1, with D unresolved. Sequences were obtained from blood. The origin of this receptor is a woman aged 25-40 years with Graves' hyperthyroidism that later progressed to Graves' ophthalmopathy. DNA of the CDR3: TGCAGCGTTGGTGCCAGGACCATGAACACTGAAGCTTTCTTT. It codes for CSVGARTMNTEAFF.